This T cell receptor (beta chain) stems from a study of blood T cells in healthy people across ages. Donation came from healthy Caucasian individuals in Russia who were aged about 6 to 100. Researchers report isolating at least 6 million PBMCs per sample. Sample-barcoded 5' priming and a J-beta primer mix drove a second PCR of roughly 6 to 12 cycles. Each TCR beta cDNA got a 12-nucleotide random molecular identifier. In TCRdb, the 5' RACE reads were re-called with MiXCR into one record per CDR3 protein. This table has over 600,000 distinct CDR3 sequences, approximately 60% appearing once. Germline V gives CDR1 MDHEN, CDR2 SYDVKM. With V trimmed by 10 bases and J by 6 bases, 12 bases remained unmatched. There are 14 residues in the CDR3.

The V and J genes are TRBV28 and TRBJ2-3, with TRBD2 matching over 8 bases. Sequencing was carried out using blood. The sequence derives from a man aged 35-49 years in good health. CDR3 region: CAIRAAGAKDTQYF. CDR3 DNA sequence: TGTGCCATCCGGGCAGCGGGGGCTAAGGATACGCAGTATTTT.